The sequence of this T cell receptor (beta chain) was determined in a study of control samples from healthy donors and cancer patients. CDR1 is MNHEY and CDR2 is SVGAGI in the germline V gene. V was trimmed by 6 bases and J by 4 bases, leaving 9 bases between them. The CDR3 loop spans 12 amino acids. Here immunoSEQ multiplex PCR was the method, and the copy in TCRdb shows in-frame clones only, minus some. The repertoire holds some 76,000 clones, with about nine tenths as singletons. The sequence derives from a woman between 50 and 59 years old with colorectal cancer. Sequenced sample: PBMCs. The chain joins TRBV6-5 to TRBJ1-1; D is possibly TRBD1 (5 bases). As DNA, the CDR3 is TGTGCCAGCAGCGGACATCCCACTGAAGCTTTCTTT. Translating it yields CASSGHPTEAFF.